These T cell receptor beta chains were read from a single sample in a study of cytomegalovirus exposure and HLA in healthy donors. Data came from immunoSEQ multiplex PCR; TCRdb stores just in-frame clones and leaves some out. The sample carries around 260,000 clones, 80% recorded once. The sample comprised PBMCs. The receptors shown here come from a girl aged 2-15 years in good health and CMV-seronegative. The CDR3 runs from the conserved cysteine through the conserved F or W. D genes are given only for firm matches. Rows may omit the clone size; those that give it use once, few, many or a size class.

CDR3: CASSDLQGNQPQHF; DNA: TGTGCCAGCAGTGATTTGCAGGGCAATCAGCCCCAGCATTTT; V: TRBV6-1; D: -; size: -; J: TRBJ1-5
CDR3: CASSPRSNTEAFF; DNA: TGCGCCAGCAGCCCACGGAGTAACACTGAAGCTTTCTTT; V: TRBV5-1; D: -; size: -; J: TRBJ1-1
CDR3: CASREPGGPGIEQYF; DNA: TGTGCCAGCAGAGAGCCAGGGGGCCCCGGCATCGAGCAGTACTTC; V: TRBV11-1; D: TRBD1; size: few; J: TRBJ2-7
CDR3: CASSLMGRSTTDTQYF; DNA: TGTGCCAGCAGCTTAATGGGGCGGTCAACCACAGATACGCAGTATTTT; V: TRBV7-8; D: -; size: -; J: TRBJ2-3
CDR3: CASTQPGTGRYNEQFF; DNA: TGTGCCAGCACCCAACCCGGGACAGGGCGATACAATGAGCAGTTCTTC; V: TRBV5-4; D: TRBD1; size: -; J: TRBJ2-1
CDR3: CASSLGAYVSYEQYF; DNA: TGTGCCAGCAGCTTAGGAGCGTACGTCTCCTACGAGCAGTACTTC; V: TRBV7-9; D: -; size: few; J: TRBJ2-7
CDR3: CASSGGGEFTEAFF; DNA: TGTGCCAGCAGTGGGGGAGGGGAGTTCACTGAAGCTTTCTTT; V: TRBV2; D: -; size: -; J: TRBJ1-1
CDR3: CASSLVGGAANYGYTF; DNA: TGTGCCAGCAGCTTAGTGGGGGGGGCAGCTAACTATGGCTACACCTTC; V: TRBV7-9; D: -; size: -; J: TRBJ1-2
CDR3: CASSERVGGTNTEAFF; DNA: TGTGCCAGCAGTGAGCGGGTCGGGGGGACGAACACTGAAGCTTTCTTT; V: TRBV6-1; D: -; size: -; J: TRBJ1-1
CDR3: CASSGTSGRFYEQYF; DNA: TGTGCCAGCAGCGGGACTAGCGGGAGGTTCTACGAGCAGTACTTC; V: TRBV9; D: TRBD2; size: -; J: TRBJ2-7
CDR3: CASSFPIRQGSGVNEKLFF; DNA: TGTGCCAGCAGTTTCCCTATCCGTCAGGGTAGTGGGGTTAATGAAAAACTGTTTTTT; V: TRBV27; D: -; size: -; J: TRBJ1-4
CDR3: CASSLVPAPLRGTDTQYF; DNA: TGTGCCAGCAGCTTAGTACCCGCACCTTTGCGGGGCACAGATACGCAGTATTTT; V: TRBV7-8; D: -; size: once; J: TRBJ2-3
CDR3: CASSLNPQGIIGEQYF; DNA: TGTGCCAGCAGCCTTAACCCTCAGGGGATAATAGGAGAGCAGTACTTC; V: TRBV7-2; D: -; size: -; J: TRBJ2-7
CDR3: CSARALETQYF; DNA: TGCAGTGCTAGAGCCCTAGAGACCCAGTACTTC; V: TRBV20-1; D: -; size: -; J: TRBJ2-5